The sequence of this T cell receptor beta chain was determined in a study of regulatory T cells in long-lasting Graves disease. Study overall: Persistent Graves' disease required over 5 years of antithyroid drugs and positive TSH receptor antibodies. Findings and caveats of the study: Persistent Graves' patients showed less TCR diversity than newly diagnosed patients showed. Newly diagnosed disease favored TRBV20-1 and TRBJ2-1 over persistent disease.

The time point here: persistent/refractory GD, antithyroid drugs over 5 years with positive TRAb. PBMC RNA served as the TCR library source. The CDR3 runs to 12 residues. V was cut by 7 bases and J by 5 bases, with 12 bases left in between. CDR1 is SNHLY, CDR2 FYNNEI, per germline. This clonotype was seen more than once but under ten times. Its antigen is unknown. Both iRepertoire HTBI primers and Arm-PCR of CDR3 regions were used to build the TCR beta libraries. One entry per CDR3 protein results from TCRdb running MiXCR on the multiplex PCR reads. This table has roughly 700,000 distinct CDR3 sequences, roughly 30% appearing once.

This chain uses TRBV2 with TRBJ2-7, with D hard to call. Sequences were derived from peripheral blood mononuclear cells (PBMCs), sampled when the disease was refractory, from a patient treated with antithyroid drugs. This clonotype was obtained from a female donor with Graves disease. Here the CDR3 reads CASMSVRHEQYF. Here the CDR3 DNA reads TGTGCCAGCATGAGTGTTCGCCACGAGCAGTACTTC.